Listed here are 20 T cell receptor beta chains from one sample, sequenced in a study of memory CD4+ T cells and cytomegalovirus serostatus. Sequencing used immunoSEQ multiplex PCR; TCRdb keeps in-frame clones, though not all of them. Of around 50,000 clones in the sample, around 82% were seen once. The sort gate was single viable CD3+CD4+CD8-CD45RO+ cells for memory CD4+ T cells. Sample: memory CD4+ T cells from blood. The receptors here all came from an adult in good health and CMV-seronegative.

The table lists this clone with a few counts. V gene TRBV30 combines with J gene TRBJ1-3; D is undetermined. V gave up 4 bases and J gave up 3 bases, with 7 bases separating them. CDR1 is GTSNPN and CDR2 is SVGIG in the germline V gene (reference sequence). There are 12 residues in the CDR3. The CDR3: CAWTGLGNTIYF. CDR3 DNA: TGTGCCTGGACAGGTCTTGGAAACACCATATATTTT.

The chain joins TRBV5-6 to TRBJ1-3; D gene ambiguous. V gave up 0 bases and J gave up 0 bases, with 7 bases separating them. Germline CDR1 is SGHDT and CDR2 is YYEEEE. The CDR3 length is 15 residues. For the CDR3, the DNA is TGTGCCAGCAGCTTGGGGACGCCCTCTGGAAACACCATATATTTT. It specifies CASSLGTPSGNTIYF.

The sample holds a few counts of this clone. CDR3 sequence reads: CASSTGIYGYTF. The CDR3 bases are TGTGCCAGCAGCACGGGAATCTATGGCTACACCTTC. This chain joins TRBV7-9 and TRBJ1-2; the D is unclear. V was clipped by 5 bases and J by 4 bases, with 8 bases between them. Germline loops: CDR1 SEHNR, CDR2 FQNEAQ (reference sequence). The CDR3 spans 12 residues.

This sequence joins TRBV27 and TRBJ2-2; TRBD1 matches at 7 bases. Germline lookup yields CDR1 MNHEY and CDR2 SMNVEV (reference sequence). The CDR3 has 14 amino acids. The V segment lost 5 bases and the J segment 4 bases; nucleotides outside the gene matches: 4. The CDR3 DNA sequence: TGTGCCAGCAGTCGGGACAGAAGCACCGGGGAGCTGTTTTTT. This gives the protein CASSRDRSTGELFF.

The chain couples TRBV6-5 to TRBJ2-1; TRBD1 matches 9 bases. Germline V lookup: CDR1 MNHEY, CDR2 SVGAGI. This CDR3 contains 15 residues. The junction had 3 bases not matched to a gene; V was cut back by 2 bases and J by 4 bases. CDR3 sequence: CASSYGTGIYNEQFF. The CDR3 DNA reads TGTGCCAGCAGTTACGGGACAGGGATTTACAATGAGCAGTTCTTC.

The chain has TRBV6-1 and TRBJ2-5, with D uncertain. Germline V CDR1 and CDR2: MNHNS, SASEGT. V shed 4 bases and J shed 7 bases, with 13 bases lying between them. The CDR3 totals 13 residues. The CDR3 reads CASSGPTMGTQYF. The CDR3 DNA reads as TGTGCCAGCAGTGGTCCCACCATGGGGACCCAGTACTTC.

The rearrangement joins TRBV29-1 to TRBJ2-7; 9 positions agree with TRBD2. This CDR3 region has 15 residues. The germline gives CDR1 SQVTM, CDR2 ANQGSEA. V was pared by 4 bases and J by 0 bases, with 7 bases of the junction left unmatched. CDR3 residues: CSVGFRLAASYEQYF. The CDR3 coding sequence is TGCAGCGTTGGGTTTAGACTAGCGGCCTCCTACGAGCAGTACTTC.

The genes are TRBV6-5 and TRBJ2-1; TRBD1 matches 10 bases. Germline CDR1 and CDR2: MNHEY and SVGAGI. This CDR3 region has 14 residues. The J segment lost 8 bases and the V segment lost 6 bases, leaving 7 bases of the junction unmatched. CDR3 bases: TGTGCCAGCAGAGGGACAGGGGACCGCGATGAGCAGTTCTTC. Protein sequence: CASRGTGDRDEQFF.

The chain links TRBV9 to TRBJ2-3; D not certain. V dropped 7 bases and J dropped 0 bases, with 12 bases sitting between them. Germline V lookup: CDR1 SGDLS, CDR2 YYNGEE. CDR3 length: 14 amino acids. DNA of the CDR3: TGTGCCAGCCGGCCGGCGACTAGCACAGATACGCAGTATTTT. Amino acid sequence: CASRPATSTDTQYF.

The chain carries TRBV12-5 and TRBJ1-4, with 7 bases matching TRBD1. The CDR3 length is 15 residues. In germline, CDR1 is LGHNT, CDR2 FRNRAP. V lost 6 bases, J lost 8 bases, and 12 bases stayed unmatched. The CDR3 DNA sequence: TGTGCTAGTGGACCTGACAGGGCCGTGTACGAAAAACTGTTTTTT. Its translation: CASGPDRAVYEKLFF.

The chain uses TRBV23-1 and TRBJ2-7; TRBD2 matches 10 bases. TRBV23-1 is an open reading frame, and its role is uncertain. V lost 6 bases, J lost 2 bases, and 13 bases stayed unmatched. This CDR3 region has 17 residues. The DNA of the CDR3 is TGCGCCAGCAGCTTAGGGAGCGGGAGGGCCAAAGCCTACGAGCAGTACTTC. Encoded protein: CASSLGSGRAKAYEQYF.

V and J are TRBV9 and TRBJ2-7, with 8 bases fitting TRBD2. The CDR3 loop spans 15 amino acids. V trimming: 0 bases; J trimming: 2 bases; junction bases outside the gene matches: 4. CDR1 and CDR2 from the germline V gene are SGDLS and YYNGEE. Here the CDR3 DNA reads TGTGCCAGCAGCGTAGCCGGTAGCGGGGCCTACGAGCAGTACTTC. Its protein product is CASSVAGSGAYEQYF.

The V and J genes are TRBV25-1 and TRBJ2-5, with 9 bases identical to TRBD1. CDR1 is MGHDK and CDR2 is SYGVNS in the germline V gene. This CDR3 has 15 amino acids. Unmatched junction bases numbered 14, after V lost 4 bases and J lost 11 bases. The CDR3 DNA reads TGTGCCAGCAGTGGTTGGACAGGGGTTCGAGATGAGCAGTACTTC. Amino acid sequence: CASSGWTGVRDEQYF.

V is TRBV19 and J is TRBJ1-1, with 7 bases matching TRBD1. The germline CDR1 and CDR2 sequences are LNHDA and SQIVND (reference sequence). The CDR3 extends over 15 amino acids. Unmatched junction bases numbered 11, after V lost 10 bases and J lost 0 bases. Here the CDR3 DNA reads TGTGCCACCAACAGGGGCCGAACCATGAACACTGAAGCTTTCTTT. Its translation is CATNRGRTMNTEAFF.

CDR3 bases: TGTGCCAGCAGCTCATACAGGGGGATCGGGGAGCTGTTTTTT. Encoded protein: CASSSYRGIGELFF. The chain employs TRBV7-3 and TRBJ2-2, with TRBD1 matching over 8 bases. V was pared by 4 bases and J by 7 bases, with 5 bases of the junction left unmatched. The CDR3 extends over 14 amino acids. Germline CDR1 reads SGHTA; CDR2 reads FQGTGA.

This clone came up once. The chain uses TRBV6-6 and TRBJ1-3; TRBD1 might be the D (5 bases). With 2 bases removed from V and 0 bases from J, the gap between germline ends came to 11 bases. Germline loops: CDR1 MNHNY, CDR2 SVGAGI (reference sequence). CDR3 length: 16 residues. CDR3 sequence: CASSYLGGSSGNTIYF. DNA of the CDR3: TGTGCCAGCAGTTACCTGGGGGGGAGCTCTGGAAACACCATATATTTT.

This chain connects TRBV29-1 to TRBJ2-1; 8 bases line up with TRBD1. CDR3 length: 12 amino acids. The ends lost 4 bases at V and 9 bases at J; junction bases unmatched: 5. Germline assignment: CDR1 SQVTM and CDR2 ANQGSEA. CDR3 amino acids: CSVGTGIGEQFF. Here the CDR3 DNA reads TGCAGCGTTGGGACAGGGATCGGTGAGCAGTTCTTC.

V is TRBV4-1 and J is TRBJ1-5; 12 bases align to TRBD1. The junction had 8 bases not matched to a gene; V was cut back by 4 bases and J by 1 base. Germline CDR1 reads MGHRA; CDR2 reads YSYEKL. This CDR3 region has 18 residues. The CDR3 DNA reads TGCGCCAGCAGCCGAGAACCGGGACAGGGGGCGAGCAATCAGCCCCAGCATTTT. It is translated as CASSREPGQGASNQPQHF.

This clone appeared a few times. The chain couples TRBV7-2 to TRBJ1-1, with TRBD1 as a possible D gene (5 bases). CDR3 length: 14 amino acids. The V and J ends lost 1 base and 8 bases respectively, with 14 bases between them. Germline V gene sequence: CDR1 SGHTA, CDR2 FQGNSA. The CDR3 DNA sequence: TGTGCCAGCAGCTTAGGATTTAGGGAGGGGGAAGCTTTCTTT. This sequence encodes CASSLGFREGEAFF.

The chain recombines TRBV10-3 with TRBJ1-1; D gene unclear. In germline, CDR1 is ENHRY, CDR2 SYGVKD. Between the trimmed V and J ends, which lost 8 bases and 0 bases, there was a span of 19 bases. CDR3 size: 16 residues. The CDR3: CAIRPGDNLMNTEAFF. CDR3 bases: TGTGCCATCCGCCCGGGCGATAACCTTATGAACACTGAAGCTTTCTTT.